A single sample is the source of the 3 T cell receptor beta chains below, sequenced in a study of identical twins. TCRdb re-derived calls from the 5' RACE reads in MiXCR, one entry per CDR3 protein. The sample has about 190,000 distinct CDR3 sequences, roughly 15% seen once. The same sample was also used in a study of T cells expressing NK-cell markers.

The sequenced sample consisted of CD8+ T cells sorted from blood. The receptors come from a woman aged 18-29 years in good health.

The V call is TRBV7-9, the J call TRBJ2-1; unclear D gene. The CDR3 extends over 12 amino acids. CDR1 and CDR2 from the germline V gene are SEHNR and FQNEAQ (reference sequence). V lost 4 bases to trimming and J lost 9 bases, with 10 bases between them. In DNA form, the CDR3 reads TGTGCCAGCAGCTACTTCCTCAGTGAGCAGTTCTTC. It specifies CASSYFLSEQFF.

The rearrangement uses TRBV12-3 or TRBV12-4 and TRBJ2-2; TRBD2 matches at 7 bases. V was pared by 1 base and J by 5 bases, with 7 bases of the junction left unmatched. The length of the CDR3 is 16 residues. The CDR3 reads CASSLVPSGYTGELFF. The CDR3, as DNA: TGTGCCAGCAGTTTAGTCCCTAGCGGCTATACCGGGGAGCTGTTTTTT.

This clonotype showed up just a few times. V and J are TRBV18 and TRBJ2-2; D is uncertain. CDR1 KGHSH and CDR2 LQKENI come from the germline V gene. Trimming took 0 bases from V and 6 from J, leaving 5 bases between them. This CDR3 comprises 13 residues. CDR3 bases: TGTGCCAGCTCACCACCGCTGTCCGGGGAGCTGTTTTTT. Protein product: CASSPPLSGELFF.